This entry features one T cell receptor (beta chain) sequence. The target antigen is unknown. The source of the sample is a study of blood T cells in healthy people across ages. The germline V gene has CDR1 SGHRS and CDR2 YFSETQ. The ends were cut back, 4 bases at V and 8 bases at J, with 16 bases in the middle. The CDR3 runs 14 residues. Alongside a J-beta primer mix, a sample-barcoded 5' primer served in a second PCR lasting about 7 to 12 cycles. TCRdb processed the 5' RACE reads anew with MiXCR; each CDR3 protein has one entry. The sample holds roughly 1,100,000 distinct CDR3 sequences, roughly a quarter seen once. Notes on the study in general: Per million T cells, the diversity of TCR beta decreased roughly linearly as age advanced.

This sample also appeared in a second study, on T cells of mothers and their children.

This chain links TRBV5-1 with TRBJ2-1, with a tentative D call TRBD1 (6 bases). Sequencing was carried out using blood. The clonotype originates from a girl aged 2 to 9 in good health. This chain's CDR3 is CASSLQGDGDEQFF. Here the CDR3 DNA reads TGCGCCAGCAGCCTACAGGGTGATGGTGATGAGCAGTTCTTC.